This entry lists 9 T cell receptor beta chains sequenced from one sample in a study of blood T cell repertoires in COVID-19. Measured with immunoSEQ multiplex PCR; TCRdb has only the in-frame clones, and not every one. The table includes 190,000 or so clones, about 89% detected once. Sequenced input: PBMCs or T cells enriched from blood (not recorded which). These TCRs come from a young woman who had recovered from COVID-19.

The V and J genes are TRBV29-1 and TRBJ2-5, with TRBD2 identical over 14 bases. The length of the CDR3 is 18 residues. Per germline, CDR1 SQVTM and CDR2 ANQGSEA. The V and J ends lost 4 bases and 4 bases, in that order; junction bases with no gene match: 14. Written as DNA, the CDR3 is TGCAGCGTTGCGCGACGACTAGCGGGGGGGCCTACCCGAGAGACCCAGTACTTC. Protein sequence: CSVARRLAGGPTRETQYF.

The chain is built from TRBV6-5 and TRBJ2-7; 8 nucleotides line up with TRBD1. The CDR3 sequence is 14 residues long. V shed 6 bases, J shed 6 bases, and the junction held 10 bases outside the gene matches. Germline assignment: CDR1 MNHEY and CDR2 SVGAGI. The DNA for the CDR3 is TGTGCCAGCAGCGGACAGGGAAGTCCCTTCGAGCAGTACTTC. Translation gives CASSGQGSPFEQYF.

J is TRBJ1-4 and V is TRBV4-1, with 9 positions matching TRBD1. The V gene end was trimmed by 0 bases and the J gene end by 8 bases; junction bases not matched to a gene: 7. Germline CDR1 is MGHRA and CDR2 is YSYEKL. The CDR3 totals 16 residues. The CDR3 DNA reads TGCGCCAGCAGCCAAGACCCCGGGACAGGGCCCGAAAAACTGTTTTTT. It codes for CASSQDPGTGPEKLFF.

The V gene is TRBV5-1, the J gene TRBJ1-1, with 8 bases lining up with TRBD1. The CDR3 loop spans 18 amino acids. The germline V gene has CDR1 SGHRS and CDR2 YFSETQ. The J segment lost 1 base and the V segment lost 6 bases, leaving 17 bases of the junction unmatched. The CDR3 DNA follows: TGCGCCAGCAACTTCCGACAGGGGACCCTCAGAGGGAACACTGAAGCTTTCTTT. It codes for CASNFRQGTLRGNTEAFF.

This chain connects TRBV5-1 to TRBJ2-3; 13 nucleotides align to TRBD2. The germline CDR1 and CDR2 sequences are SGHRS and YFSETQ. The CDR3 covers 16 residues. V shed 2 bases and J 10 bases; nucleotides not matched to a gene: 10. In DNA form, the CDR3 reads TGCGCCAGCAGCTTAGCCGGGACTAGCGGGGACGGGGCGCAGTATTTT. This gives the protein CASSLAGTSGDGAQYF.

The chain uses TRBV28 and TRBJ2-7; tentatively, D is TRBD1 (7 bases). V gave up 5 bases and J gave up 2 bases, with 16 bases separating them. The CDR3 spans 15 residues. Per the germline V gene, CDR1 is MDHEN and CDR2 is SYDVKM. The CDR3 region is CASSAQGGPTYEQYF. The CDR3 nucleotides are TGTGCCAGCAGTGCTCAGGGGGGCCCGACCTACGAGCAGTACTTC.

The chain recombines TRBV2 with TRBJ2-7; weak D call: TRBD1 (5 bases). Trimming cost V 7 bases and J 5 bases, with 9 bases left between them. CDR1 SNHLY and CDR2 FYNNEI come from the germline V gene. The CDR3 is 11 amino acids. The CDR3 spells CASMEGDEQYF. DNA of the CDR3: TGTGCCAGCATGGAAGGGGACGAGCAGTACTTC.

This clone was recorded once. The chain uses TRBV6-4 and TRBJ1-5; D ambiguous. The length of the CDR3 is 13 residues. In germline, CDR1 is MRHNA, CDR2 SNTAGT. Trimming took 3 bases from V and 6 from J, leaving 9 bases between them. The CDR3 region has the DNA TGTGCCAGCAGTGAAAACGGTGCTCAGCCCCAGCATTTT. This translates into CASSENGAQPQHF.

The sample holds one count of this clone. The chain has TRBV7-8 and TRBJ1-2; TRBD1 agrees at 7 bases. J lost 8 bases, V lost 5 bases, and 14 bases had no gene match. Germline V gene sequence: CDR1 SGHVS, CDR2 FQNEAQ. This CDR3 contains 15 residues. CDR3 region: CASSRDRASPGGYTF. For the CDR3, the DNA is TGTGCCAGCAGCAGGGACAGAGCTTCCCCGGGGGGCTACACCTTC.